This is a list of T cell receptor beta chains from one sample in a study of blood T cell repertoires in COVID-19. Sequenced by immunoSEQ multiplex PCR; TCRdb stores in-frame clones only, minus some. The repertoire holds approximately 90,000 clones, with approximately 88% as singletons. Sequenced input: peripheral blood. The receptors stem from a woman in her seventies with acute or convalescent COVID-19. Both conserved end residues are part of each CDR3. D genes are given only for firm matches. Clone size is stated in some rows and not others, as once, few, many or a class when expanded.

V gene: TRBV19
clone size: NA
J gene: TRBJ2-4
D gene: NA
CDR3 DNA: TGTGCCAGTAGTCCCCGCGGACAGACAAACATTCAGTACTTC
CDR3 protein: CASSPRGQTNIQYF

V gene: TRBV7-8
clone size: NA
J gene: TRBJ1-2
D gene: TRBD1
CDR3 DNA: TGTGCCAGCAGCTCCCGGGACAGCCATAACTATGGCTACACCTTC
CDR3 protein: CASSSRDSHNYGYTF

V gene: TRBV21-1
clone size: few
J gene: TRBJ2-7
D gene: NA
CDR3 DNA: TGTGCCAGCAGCAAAGGGGGTTCCGGGACTCCCCTTGTCCGCGAGCAGTACTTC
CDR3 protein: CASSKGGSGTPLVREQYF

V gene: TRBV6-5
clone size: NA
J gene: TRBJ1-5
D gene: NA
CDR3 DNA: TGTGCCAGCGGATGGACGGGAGGGAATCAGCCCCAGCATTTT
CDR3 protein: CASGWTGGNQPQHF

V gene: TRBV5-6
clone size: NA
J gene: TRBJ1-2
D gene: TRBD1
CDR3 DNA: TGTGCCAGCAGCTCATGGGGCCTGACAGGGGGCCTCGAGGGCTACACCTTC
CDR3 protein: CASSSWGLTGGLEGYTF

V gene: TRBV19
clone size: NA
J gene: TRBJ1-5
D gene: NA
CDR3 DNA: TGTGCCAGTAGTATACAGGGAGGGGGGAGCAATCAGCCCCAGCATTTT
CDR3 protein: CASSIQGGGSNQPQHF

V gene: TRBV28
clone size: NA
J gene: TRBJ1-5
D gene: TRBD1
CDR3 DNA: TGTGCCAGCAGTAGCCGGACAGGGAGCAATCAGCCCCAGCATTTT
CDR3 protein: CASSSRTGSNQPQHF

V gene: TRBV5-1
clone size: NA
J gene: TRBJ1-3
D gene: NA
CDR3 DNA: TGCGCCAGCAGCTTGGCCGGAGGGAACACCATATATTTT
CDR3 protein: CASSLAGGNTIYF

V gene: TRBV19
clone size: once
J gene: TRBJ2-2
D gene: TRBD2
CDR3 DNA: TGTGCCAGTAGTATTAGCGGGGGCGCGAACACCGGGGAGCTGTTTTTT
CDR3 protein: CASSISGGANTGELFF

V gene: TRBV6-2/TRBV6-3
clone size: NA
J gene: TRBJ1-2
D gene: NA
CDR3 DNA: TGTGCCAGCAGTTTGGAGGCAGCGGGCTACACCTTC
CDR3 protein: CASSLEAAGYTF

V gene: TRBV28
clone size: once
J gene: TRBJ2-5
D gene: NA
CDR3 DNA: TGTGCCAGCAGTTTCGGGTCCGGGGGGACACGGGTGGAGACCCAGTACTTC
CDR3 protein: CASSFGSGGTRVETQYF

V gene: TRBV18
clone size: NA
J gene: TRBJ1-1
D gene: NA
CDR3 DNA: TGTGCCAGCTCACCGACAGGGAACACTGAAGCTTTCTTT
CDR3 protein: CASSPTGNTEAFF

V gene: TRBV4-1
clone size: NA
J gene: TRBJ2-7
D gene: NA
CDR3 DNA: TGCGCCAGCAGCCAAGATAGCACCTACAACTCCTACGAGCAGTACTTC
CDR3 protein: CASSQDSTYNSYEQYF

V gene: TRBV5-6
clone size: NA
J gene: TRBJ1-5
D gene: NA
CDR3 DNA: TGTGCCAGCAGCTTAGGAGGTGCAGGCCAGCCCCAGCATTTT
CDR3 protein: CASSLGGAGQPQHF

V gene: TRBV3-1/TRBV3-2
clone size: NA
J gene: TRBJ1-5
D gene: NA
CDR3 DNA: TGTGCCAGCAGCCAAGTCGGATCGGGGGGGAGCGAGCCCCAGCATTTT
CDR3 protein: CASSQVGSGGSEPQHF

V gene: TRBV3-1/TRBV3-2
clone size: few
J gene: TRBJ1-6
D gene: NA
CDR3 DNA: TGTGCCAGCAGCCTTCGGACAGAAGGCTCACCCCTCCACTTT
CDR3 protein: CASSLRTEGSPLHF

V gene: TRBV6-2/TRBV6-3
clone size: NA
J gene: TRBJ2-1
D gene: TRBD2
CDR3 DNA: TGTGCCAGCAGTGATCCGCGGGGGACCTACAATGAGCAGTTCTTC
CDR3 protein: CASSDPRGTYNEQFF

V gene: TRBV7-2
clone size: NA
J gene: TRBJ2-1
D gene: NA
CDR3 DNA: TGTGCCAGCAGCTTAGTTTGGCCCGTAGGGGATGAGCAGTTCTTC
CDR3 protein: CASSLVWPVGDEQFF

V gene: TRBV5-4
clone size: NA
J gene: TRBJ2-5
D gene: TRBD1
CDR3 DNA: TGTGCCAGCAGCAAAGGACAGGGAAGGGAGACCCAGTACTTC
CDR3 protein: CASSKGQGRETQYF

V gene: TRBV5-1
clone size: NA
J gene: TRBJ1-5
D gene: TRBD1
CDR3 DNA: TGCGCCAGCAGCTTGACAGGGGAAGGGCCCCAGCATTTT
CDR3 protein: CASSLTGEGPQHF

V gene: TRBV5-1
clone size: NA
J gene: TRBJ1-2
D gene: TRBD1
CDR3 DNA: TGCGCCAGCAGCAACGGACAGGGGGCAGGCTATGGCTACACCTTC
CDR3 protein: CASSNGQGAGYGYTF

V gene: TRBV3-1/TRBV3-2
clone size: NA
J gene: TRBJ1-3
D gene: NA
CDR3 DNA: TGTGCCAGCAGCCAGGTCAGCTCTGGAAACACCATATATTTT
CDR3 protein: CASSQVSSGNTIYF

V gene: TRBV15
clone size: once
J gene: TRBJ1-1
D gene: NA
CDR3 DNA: TGTGCCACCAGCAGAGAGGTTAGAGGGTTCACTGAAGCTTTCTTT
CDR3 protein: CATSREVRGFTEAFF

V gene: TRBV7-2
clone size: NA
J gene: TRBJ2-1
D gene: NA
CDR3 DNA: TGTGCCAGCAGCTTCGGGGGGCTCCACAATGAGCAGTTCTTC
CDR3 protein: CASSFGGLHNEQFF

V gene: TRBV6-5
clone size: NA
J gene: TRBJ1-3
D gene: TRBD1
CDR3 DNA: TGTGCCAGCAGTTCGGGACAGGGGGCAACTGGAAACACCATATATTTT
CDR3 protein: CASSSGQGATGNTIYF

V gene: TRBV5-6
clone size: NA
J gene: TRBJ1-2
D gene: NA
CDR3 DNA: TGTGCCAGCAGCTTGGGCAGTTATGGCTACACCTTC
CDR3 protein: CASSLGSYGYTF

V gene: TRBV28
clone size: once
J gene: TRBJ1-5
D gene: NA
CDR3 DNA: TGTGCCAGCAGTTTACGCGGGAGGTATCAGCCCCAGCATTTT
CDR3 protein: CASSLRGRYQPQHF

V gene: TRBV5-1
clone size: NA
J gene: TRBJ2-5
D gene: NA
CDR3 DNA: TGCGCCAGCAGCTTAAACCCCACAGGAAACCAAGAGACCCAGTACTTC
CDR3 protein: CASSLNPTGNQETQYF

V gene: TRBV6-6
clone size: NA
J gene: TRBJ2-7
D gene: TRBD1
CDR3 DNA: TGTGCCAGCAGTGCCACCGGGACAGGGGTTTACGAGCAGTACTTC
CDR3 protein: CASSATGTGVYEQYF

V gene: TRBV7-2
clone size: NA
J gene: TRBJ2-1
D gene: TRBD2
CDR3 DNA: TGTGCCAGCATTCGGACTAGCGGGGTATATGAGCAGTTCTTC
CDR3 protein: CASIRTSGVYEQFF

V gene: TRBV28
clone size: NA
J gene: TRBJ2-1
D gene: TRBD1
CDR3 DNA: TGTGCCAGCAGGGCTAGCAGGGGGCTGATCCTTAGTGAGCAGTTCTTC
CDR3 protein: CASRASRGLILSEQFF

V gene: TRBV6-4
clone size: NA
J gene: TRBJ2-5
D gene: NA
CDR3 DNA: TGTGCCAGCAGTGATCACCGCCGGACATTCCAAGAGACCCAGTACTTC
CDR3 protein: CASSDHRRTFQETQYF

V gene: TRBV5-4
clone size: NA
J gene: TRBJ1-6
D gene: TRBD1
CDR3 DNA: TGTGCCAGCAGCTTGGGGGACAGGGCGGACTCACCCCTCCACTTT
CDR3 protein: CASSLGDRADSPLHF

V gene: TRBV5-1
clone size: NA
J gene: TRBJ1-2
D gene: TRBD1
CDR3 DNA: TGCGCCAGCAGCTTGGCCCCGACAGGGAATAATGGAGGCTACACCTTC
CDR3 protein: CASSLAPTGNNGGYTF

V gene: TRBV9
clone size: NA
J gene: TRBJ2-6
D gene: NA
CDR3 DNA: TGTGCCAGCAGCATCGGGGGCTCTGGGGCCAACGTCCTGACTTTC
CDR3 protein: CASSIGGSGANVLTF

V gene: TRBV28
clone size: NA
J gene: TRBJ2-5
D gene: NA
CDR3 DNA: TGTGCCAGCAGTTTGAGTCCCCCACAAGAGACCCAGTACTTC
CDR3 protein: CASSLSPPQETQYF

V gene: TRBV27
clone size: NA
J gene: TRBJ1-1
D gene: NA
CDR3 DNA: TGTGCCAGCAGCCCAAGCCCAAAAGTTCCGTGGGCTTTCTTT
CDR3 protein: CASSPSPKVPWAFF

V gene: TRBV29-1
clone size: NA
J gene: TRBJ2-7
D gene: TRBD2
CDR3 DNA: TGCAGCGTTGAATCGGTCAAAGCGGGAGTCGGTTCCTACGAGCAGTACTTC
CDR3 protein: CSVESVKAGVGSYEQYF

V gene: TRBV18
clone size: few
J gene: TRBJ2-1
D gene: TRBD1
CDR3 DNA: TGTGCCAGCTCACCATTAGGGACAGGGGGCGATACCAATGAGCAGTTCTTC
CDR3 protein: CASSPLGTGGDTNEQFF

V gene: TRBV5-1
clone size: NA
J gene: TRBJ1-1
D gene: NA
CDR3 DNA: TGCGCCAGCAGCTTCCATCCCGGGGACACTGAAGCTTTCTTT
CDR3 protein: CASSFHPGDTEAFF

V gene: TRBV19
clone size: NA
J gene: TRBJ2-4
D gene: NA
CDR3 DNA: TGTGCCAGTAGTATATGGGCAGGGGACGGCAAAAACATTCAGTACTTC
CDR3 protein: CASSIWAGDGKNIQYF

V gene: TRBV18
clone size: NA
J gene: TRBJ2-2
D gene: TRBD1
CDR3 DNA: TGTGCCAGCTCACGGGACAGGGTCGGTAAAACCGGGGAGCTGTTTTTT
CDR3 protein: CASSRDRVGKTGELFF

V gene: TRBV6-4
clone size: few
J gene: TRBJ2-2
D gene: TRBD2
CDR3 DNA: TGTGCCAGCAGGAAGGGACTAGCGGGAGCGACCGGGGAGCTGTTTTTT
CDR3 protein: CASRKGLAGATGELFF

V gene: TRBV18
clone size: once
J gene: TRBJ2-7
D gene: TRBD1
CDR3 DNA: TGTGCCAGCTCACCAGGGACAGGGGGCTTAAGGCAGTACTTC
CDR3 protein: CASSPGTGGLRQYF

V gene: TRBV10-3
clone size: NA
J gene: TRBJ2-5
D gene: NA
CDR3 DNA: TGTGCCATCAGTGAGGTCGGGGGTAGGGAGACCCAGTACTTC
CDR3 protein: CAISEVGGRETQYF

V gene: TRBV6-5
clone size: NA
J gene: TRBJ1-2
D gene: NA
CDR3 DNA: TGTGCCAGCAGTTACTCATCATCGCGGGGCTACACCTTC
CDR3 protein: CASSYSSSRGYTF